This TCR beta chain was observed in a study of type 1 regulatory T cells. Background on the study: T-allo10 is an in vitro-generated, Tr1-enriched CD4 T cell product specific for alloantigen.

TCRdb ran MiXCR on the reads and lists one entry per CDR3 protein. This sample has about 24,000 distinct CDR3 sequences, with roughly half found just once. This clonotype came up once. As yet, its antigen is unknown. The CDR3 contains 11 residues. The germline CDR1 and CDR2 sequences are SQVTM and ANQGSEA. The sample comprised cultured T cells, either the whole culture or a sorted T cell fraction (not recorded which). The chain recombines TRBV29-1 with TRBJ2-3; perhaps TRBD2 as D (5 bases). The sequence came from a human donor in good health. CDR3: CTPRRVDTQYF. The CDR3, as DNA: TGCACCCCCCGGCGGGTGGATACGCAGTATTTT.